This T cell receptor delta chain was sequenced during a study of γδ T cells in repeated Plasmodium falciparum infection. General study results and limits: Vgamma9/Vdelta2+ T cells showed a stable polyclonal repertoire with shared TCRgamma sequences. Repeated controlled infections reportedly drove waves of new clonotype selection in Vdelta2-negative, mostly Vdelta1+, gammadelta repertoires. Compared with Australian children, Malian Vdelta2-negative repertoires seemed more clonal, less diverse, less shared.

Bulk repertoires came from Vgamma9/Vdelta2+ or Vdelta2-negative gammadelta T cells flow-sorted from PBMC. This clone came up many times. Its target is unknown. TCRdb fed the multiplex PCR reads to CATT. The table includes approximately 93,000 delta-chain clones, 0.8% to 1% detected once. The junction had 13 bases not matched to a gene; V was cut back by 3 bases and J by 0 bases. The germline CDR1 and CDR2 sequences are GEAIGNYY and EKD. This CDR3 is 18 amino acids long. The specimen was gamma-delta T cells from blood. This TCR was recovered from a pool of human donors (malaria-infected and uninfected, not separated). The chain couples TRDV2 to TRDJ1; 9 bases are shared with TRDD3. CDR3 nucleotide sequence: TGTGCCTGTGACGAATCGGTACTGGGGGACCGATACACCGATAAACTCATCTTT. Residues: CACDESVLGDRYTDKLIF.